The 30 T cell receptor beta chains presented below share a single source sample, sequenced in a study of graft-versus-host responses after intestinal transplantation. Method: immunoSEQ multiplex PCR; TCRdb's copy keeps in-frame clones and lacks some. Among approximately 100,000 clones, over 85% were seen once, and the ten largest hold roughly 1.2%. Their antigens remain unidentified. Sample: unstimulated CD8+ T cells sorted from spleen or lymph node cells, taken before intestinal transplant. The receptors here all came from a human donor who received an intestinal transplant.

The CDR3, as DNA: TGTGCCAGCAGTTCTCGGGACACAATGGAGGAGGGCAAAAACATTCAGTACTTC. Translation gives CASSSRDTMEEGKNIQYF. The chain is built from TRBV27 and TRBJ2-4, with D possibly being TRBD1 or TRBD2 (6 bases each). The CDR3 is 18 residues long. Germline lookup yields CDR1 MNHEY and CDR2 SMNVEV (reference sequence). Between the trimmed V and J ends, which lost 4 bases and 3 bases, there was a span of 22 bases.

V and J are TRBV11-2 and TRBJ1-1; D ambiguous. The CDR3 is 12 residues long. Germline V gene sequence: CDR1 SGHAT, CDR2 FQNNGV. V was clipped by 5 bases and J by 1 base, with 5 bases between them. Here the CDR3 DNA reads TGTGCCAGCAGCACCCCGAACACTGAAGCTTTCTTT. Translating it yields CASSTPNTEAFF.

The chain couples TRBV4-1 to TRBJ1-2, with TRBD1 identical over 9 bases. Losses at the gene ends were 3 bases for V and 5 bases for J; bases not matched to a gene: 4. Germline values: CDR1 MGHRA, CDR2 YSYEKL. CDR3 length: 14 amino acids. CDR3 sequence: CASSHPGTGYGYTF. Written as DNA, the CDR3 is TGCGCCAGCAGCCACCCCGGGACAGGGTATGGCTACACCTTC.

The chain couples TRBV6-5 to TRBJ1-2, with 7 bases lining up with TRBD1. This CDR3 region has 15 residues. V lost 7 bases, J lost 3 bases, and 11 bases stayed unmatched. The germline CDR1 and CDR2 sequences are MNHEY and SVGAGI. CDR3 protein: CASIPSGGWDYGYTF. The CDR3 nucleotides read TGTGCCAGCATACCATCAGGGGGTTGGGACTATGGCTACACCTTC.

V and J are TRBV2 and TRBJ2-5, with 7 bases that match TRBD1. The CDR3 consists of 15 residues. V lost 7 bases and J lost 3; bases outside the gene matches: 11. Germline loops: CDR1 SNHLY, CDR2 FYNNEI. The CDR3 loop reads CASTRMVGTEETQYF. The CDR3 DNA reads TGTGCCAGCACCAGAATGGTCGGGACAGAAGAGACCCAGTACTTC.

This chain uses TRBV10-1 with TRBJ2-2; no definite D call. The germline CDR1 and CDR2 sequences are WNHNN and SYGVQD (reference sequence). Trimming shortened V by 4 bases and J by 4 bases, and 10 bases separated the two germline ends. This CDR3 spans 14 amino acids. CDR3 protein: CASSVSPSTGELFF. CDR3 DNA sequence: TGCGCCAGCAGTGTCTCCCCCTCCACCGGGGAGCTGTTTTTT.

The chain recombines TRBV4-1 with TRBJ2-3, with 12 positions matching TRBD2. Unmatched junction bases numbered 7, after V lost 0 bases and J lost 6 bases. The CDR3 length is 17 residues. CDR1 is MGHRA and CDR2 is YSYEKL in the germline V gene. The CDR3 sequence is CASSQEVPSGGADTQYF. The CDR3 DNA follows: TGCGCCAGCAGCCAAGAGGTCCCTAGCGGGGGGGCGGATACGCAGTATTTT.

The V gene is TRBV27, the J gene TRBJ1-5; no clear D. CDR3 length: 15 amino acids. Trimming took 6 bases from V and 1 from J, leaving 13 bases between them. Germline values: CDR1 MNHEY, CDR2 SMNVEV (reference sequence). The CDR3 nucleotides read TGTGCCAGCAGGGCTCTAGTGCCGAGCAATCAGCCCCAGCATTTT. It is translated as CASRALVPSNQPQHF.

This clone was seen only once. This chain joins TRBV6-6 and TRBJ2-1; D possibly uses TRBD1 or TRBD2 (5 bases each). The germline CDR1 and CDR2 sequences are MNHNY and SVGAGI (reference sequence). V lost 8 bases and J 13 bases, leaving 18 bases between the germline ends. This CDR3 is 12 amino acids long. The CDR3 protein is CASLGDPPHQFF. The CDR3 DNA reads as TGTGCCAGCCTAGGGGACCCCCCCCATCAGTTCTTC.

J is TRBJ1-4 and V is TRBV5-6; D is unresolved. V was shortened by 2 bases and J by 3 bases, with 14 bases between the two germline ends. Germline CDR1 is SGHDT and CDR2 is YYEEEE. This CDR3 spans 16 amino acids. The CDR3 coding sequence is TGTGCCAGCAGCTTTCGCGCAGAGGCGGCTAATGAAAAACTGTTTTTT. It codes for CASSFRAEAANEKLFF.

The chain recombines TRBV14 with TRBJ1-6; maybe TRBD1 (5 bases). The CDR3 is 14 residues long. Per germline, CDR1 SGHDN and CDR2 FVKESK. V shed 4 bases and J shed 13 bases, with 17 bases lying between them. Here the CDR3 reads CASSRHGADLPLHF. CDR3 sequence (DNA): TGTGCCAGCAGCCGGCACGGGGCCGATCTCCCCCTCCACTTT.

In its sample, this clone was seen a few times. The chain carries TRBV19 and TRBJ2-3; D is unclear. The germline V gene has CDR1 LNHDA and CDR2 SQIVND (reference sequence). This CDR3 has 12 amino acids. Trimming stripped 0 bases from V and 11 bases from J, with 9 bases between. CDR3 bases: TGTGCCAGTAGTATAGAGGCGAGCAAGCAGTATTTT. Translated: CASSIEASKQYF.

J is TRBJ2-2 and V is TRBV6-5, with D perhaps being TRBD1 or TRBD2 (5 bases each). The CDR3 spans 13 residues. V lost 5 bases and J 2 bases, leaving 6 bases between the germline ends. The germline V gene has CDR1 MNHEY and CDR2 SVGAGI. The CDR3 loop reads CASSGTNTGELFF. CDR3 DNA: TGTGCCAGCAGTGGGACCAACACCGGGGAGCTGTTTTTT.

The gene calls are TRBV7-8 and TRBJ1-2, with no clear D. CDR1 SGHVS and CDR2 FQNEAQ come from the germline V gene. V was cut by 5 bases and J by 2 bases, with 18 bases left in between. The CDR3 length is 16 residues. For the CDR3, the DNA is TGTGCCAGCAGCACCCGAAGGCAGATCACCAACTATGGCTACACCTTC. It translates to CASSTRRQITNYGYTF.

This clone appeared once. This chain's CDR3 is CASSSGGFYEQYF. The CDR3 nucleotides are TGTGCCAGCAGCTCGGGGGGGTTCTACGAGCAGTACTTC. The rearrangement uses TRBV7-2 and TRBJ2-7; 8 bases map to TRBD2. The CDR3 sequence is 13 residues long. CDR1 SGHTA and CDR2 FQGNSA come from the germline V gene. J lost 3 bases, V lost 4 bases, and 2 bases had no gene match.

The chain uses TRBV9 and TRBJ2-1; 7 nucleotides align to TRBD1. The CDR3 consists of 14 residues. V was pared by 7 bases and J by 8 bases, with 12 bases of the junction left unmatched. Germline CDR1 reads SGDLS; CDR2 reads YYNGEE. CDR3 nucleotides: TGTGCCAGCGAACACGGGACAGAAAGAGATGAGCAGTTCTTC. Translation gives CASEHGTERDEQFF. Using reference TRBV9 and TRBJ2-1 for the parts outside the CDR3, the full variable domain is DSGVTQTPKHLITATGQRVTLRCSPRSGDLSVYWYQQSLDQGLQFLIQYYNGEERAKGNILERFSAQQFPDLHSELNLSSLELGDSALYFCASEHGTERDEQFFGPGTRLTVL.

CDR3 DNA sequence: TGTGCCAGCAGTGAAACGGGGTGGGACAGGGTCTACGAGCAGTACTTC. Translating gives CASSETGWDRVYEQYF. The chain links TRBV6-1 to TRBJ2-7, with 9 bases fitting TRBD1. The CDR3 is 16 residues long. CDR1 is MNHNS, CDR2 SASEGT, per germline. Trimming took 2 bases from V and 3 from J; bases not matched to a gene: 8.

The chain recombines TRBV11-3 with TRBJ2-5, with unresolved D. The last part of the DNA fits TRBJ2-7 better; the J call may be wrong. The CDR3 has 15 amino acids. Per germline, CDR1 SGHNT and CDR2 YENEEA. CDR3 nucleotides: TGTGCCAGCAGCTTAGAGGCAGGAGCCTCCTACGAGCAGTACTTC. Amino acid sequence: CASSLEAGASYEQYF.

The chain couples TRBV18 to TRBJ2-3; 8 bases map to TRBD1. Germline CDR1 reads KGHSH; CDR2 reads LQKENI. Trimming cost V 2 bases and J 2 bases; bases outside gene matches: 6. CDR3 size: 16 residues. The CDR3 DNA reads as TGTGCCAGCTCACCATCCGGGACAGGCTCCACAGATACGCAGTATTTT. Translated, it gives CASSPSGTGSTDTQYF.

V is TRBV19 and J is TRBJ2-7, with 7 nucleotides matching TRBD2. V trimming: 5 bases; J trimming: 3 bases; junction bases outside the gene matches: 16. In germline, CDR1 is LNHDA, CDR2 SQIVND (reference sequence). The CDR3 has 17 amino acids. CDR3 region: CASSSEGNGLVDYEQYF. CDR3 coding DNA: TGTGCCAGTAGTTCGGAAGGGAACGGACTAGTCGACTACGAGCAGTACTTC.

The chain recombines TRBV5-6 with TRBJ2-7, with D possibly called TRBD1 or TRBD2 (6 bases each). Trimming removed 4 bases from V and 7 bases from J, with 12 bases in between. CDR1 SGHDT and CDR2 YYEEEE come from the germline V gene. This CDR3 contains 12 residues. In DNA, the CDR3 is TGTGCCAGCAGCCGGAAGGGGGGTGAGCAGTACTTC. Translated, it gives CASSRKGGEQYF.

The CDR3 sequence is CASSPGGGGGILQETQYF. The CDR3 DNA reads TGCGCCAGCAGCCCGGGCGGCGGGGGGGGAATCCTCCAAGAGACCCAGTACTTC. This chain joins TRBV4-1 and TRBJ2-5; TRBD2 matches at 9 bases. CDR3 length: 18 amino acids. With V trimmed by 4 bases and J by 1 base, 13 bases remained unmatched. Per germline, CDR1 MGHRA and CDR2 YSYEKL.

This clone was seen a single time. The chain carries TRBV7-9 and TRBJ2-3; the match to TRBD2 covers 11 bases. The V and J ends lost 5 bases and 4 bases, in that order; junction bases with no gene match: 5. Germline CDR1 SEHNR, CDR2 FQNEAQ (reference sequence). The CDR3 is made up of 15 amino acids. DNA of the CDR3: TGTGCCAGCAGCGTTAGCGGGGGGGCAGCAGATACGCAGTATTTT. It yields the protein CASSVSGGAADTQYF.

This chain's CDR3 is CASSSGQNNQPQHF. The CDR3 region has the DNA TGTGCCAGCAGCTCGGGACAGAACAATCAGCCCCAGCATTTT. The chain uses TRBV11-2 and TRBJ1-5, with 7 bases lining up with TRBD1. Trimming removed 4 bases from V and 3 bases from J; junction bases left unmatched: 3. The germline V gene encodes CDR1 SGHAT and CDR2 FQNNGV. There are 14 residues in the CDR3.

The chain links TRBV6-4 to TRBJ1-5; the D gene is possibly TRBD1 (6 bases). With 7 bases removed from V and 2 bases from J, the gap between germline ends came to 15 bases. Looked up from germline, CDR1 is MRHNA and CDR2 is SNTAGT. This CDR3 has 15 residues. The CDR3 sequence: CASNIGGKGNQPQHF. The CDR3 nucleotides read TGTGCCAGCAACATAGGGGGAAAGGGCAATCAGCCCCAGCATTTT.

The chain couples TRBV19 to TRBJ2-5, with 8 nucleotides matching TRBD2. Germline trimming cut 2 bases from V and 2 bases from J; bases unmatched to any gene: 10. The germline gives CDR1 LNHDA, CDR2 SQIVND (reference sequence). CDR3 size: 17 residues. DNA of the CDR3: TGTGCCAGTAGTATAACCACCTTAGCGGGGATGCAAGAGACCCAGTACTTC. This codes for CASSITTLAGMQETQYF.

The gene calls are TRBV4-1 and TRBJ2-7, with TRBD1 matching over 9 bases. This CDR3 comprises 16 residues. The ends lost 0 bases at V and 3 bases at J; junction bases unmatched: 6. Germline CDR1 and CDR2: MGHRA and YSYEKL. The DNA of the CDR3 is TGCGCCAGCAGCCAAGAAGCCCGGGACAGGGACTACGAGCAGTACTTC. Translation gives CASSQEARDRDYEQYF.

This chain links TRBV6-5 with TRBJ1-6; D is perhaps TRBD1 (6 bases). Germline-derived CDR1 and CDR2 are MNHEY and SVGAGI. Trimming left V 5 bases short and J 12 bases short, with 11 bases between. The CDR3 is made up of 12 amino acids. CDR3 in amino acids: CASSLQGGPLHF. CDR3 nucleotides: TGTGCCAGCAGTCTACAGGGCGGACCCCTCCACTTT.

The chain links TRBV10-1 to TRBJ1-3, with D perhaps matching TRBD1 (5 bases). The CDR3 consists of 12 residues. The germline CDR1 and CDR2 sequences are WNHNN and SYGVQD (reference sequence). Trimming removed 6 bases at V and 4 bases at J, with 7 bases between. For the CDR3, the DNA is TGCGCCAGCAGGTGGACAGGAAACACCATATATTTT. Its translation: CASRWTGNTIYF.

The chain has TRBV7-9 and TRBJ1-4; D uncertain. Germline loops: CDR1 SEHNR, CDR2 FQNEAQ (reference sequence). Trimming removed 6 bases from V and 5 bases from J, with 13 bases in between. CDR3 size: 14 residues. This CDR3 reads CASSPLYTNEKLFF. The CDR3 DNA is TGTGCCAGCAGTCCCCTGTACACGAATGAAAAACTGTTTTTT. Full variable domain (outside the CDR3, taken from reference TRBV7-9 and TRBJ1-4): DTGVSQNPRHKITKRGQNVTFRCDPISEHNRLYWYRQTLGQGPEFLTYFQNEAQLEKSRLLSDRFSAERPKGSFSTLEIQRTEQGDSAMYLCASSPLYTNEKLFFGSGTQLSVL.